Following are 10 T cell receptor beta chains from one sample sequenced in a study of blood T cell repertoires in COVID-19. Profiled with immunoSEQ multiplex PCR; TCRdb holds only in-frame clones, not every one. Of over 90,000 clones in the sample, roughly 76% were seen once. The sequenced sample was peripheral blood. These receptors came from an elderly man with COVID-19, enrolled during active disease.

This chain uses TRBV6-1 with TRBJ1-6; D is unclear. The CDR3 loop spans 13 amino acids. V was pared by 0 bases and J by 9 bases, with 6 bases between. Germline CDR1 is MNHNS and CDR2 is SASEGT. CDR3 in amino acids: CASSEARSSPLHF. The CDR3 coding sequence is TGTGCCAGCAGTGAAGCGAGGTCTTCACCCCTCCACTTT.

The rearrangement links TRBV11-3 to TRBJ2-2, with D hard to call. Germline V lookup: CDR1 SGHNT, CDR2 YENEEA. The ends were cut back, 2 bases at V and 5 bases at J, with 6 bases in the middle. The CDR3 contains 13 residues. The CDR3 region has the DNA TGTGCCAGCAGCTTAATTCAGACCGGGGAGCTGTTTTTT. It encodes CASSLIQTGELFF.

V is TRBV6-5 and J is TRBJ1-1; D ambiguous. V lost 0 bases and J 2 bases, leaving 10 bases between the germline ends. The CDR3 is 15 residues long. CDR1 and CDR2 (germline): MNHEY, SVGAGI. This CDR3 is CASSYSSEVNTEAFF. CDR3 nucleotides: TGTGCCAGCAGTTACTCTTCAGAGGTAAACACTGAAGCTTTCTTT.

The chain is built from TRBV11-1 and TRBJ1-1; 8 bases line up with TRBD1. The CDR3 is 15 residues long. CDR1 SGHAT and CDR2 FQDESV come from the germline V gene (reference sequence). The J segment lost 2 bases and the V segment lost 1 base, leaving 3 bases of the junction unmatched. The CDR3 region is CASSLEAGGNTEAFF. CDR3 nucleotide sequence: TGTGCCAGCAGCTTAGAGGCAGGGGGCAACACTGAAGCTTTCTTT.

This clone was detected only a few times. The rearrangement links TRBV5-1 to TRBJ2-5; 8 bases map to TRBD2. Germline values: CDR1 SGHRS, CDR2 YFSETQ. This CDR3 has 15 amino acids. The V segment lost 1 base and the J segment 4 bases; nucleotides outside the gene matches: 6. This chain's CDR3 is CASSLSSGIGETQYF. The CDR3 DNA sequence: TGCGCCAGCAGCTTGAGTAGCGGGATCGGAGAGACCCAGTACTTC. Full variable domain (outside the CDR3, taken from reference TRBV5-1 and TRBJ2-5): KAGVTQTPRYLIKTRGQQVTLSCSPISGHRSVSWYQQTPGQGLQFLFEYFSETQRNKGNFPGRFSGRQFSNSRSEMNVSTLELGDSALYLCASSLSSGIGETQYFGPGTRLLVL.

The rearrangement uses TRBV5-1 and TRBJ2-2; D call uncertain. V was clipped by 2 bases and J by 1 base, with 6 bases between them. CDR1 and CDR2 (germline): SGHRS, YFSETQ. The CDR3 has 14 residues. The CDR3 protein is CASSFNLNTGELFF. The CDR3 bases are TGCGCCAGCAGCTTTAACTTGAACACCGGGGAGCTGTTTTTT.

This clone was picked up a small number of times. The V and J genes are TRBV3-1 (or the pseudogene TRBV3-2) and TRBJ2-3; TRBD1 is a possible D gene (7 bases). Germline V CDR1 and CDR2: LGHDT, YNNKEL (reference sequence). The CDR3 spans 15 residues. V was clipped by 4 bases and J by 2 bases, with 13 bases between them. The CDR3 protein is CASSRGGGDTDTQYF. The CDR3 coding sequence is TGTGCCAGCAGCCGAGGGGGCGGGGACACAGATACGCAGTATTTT.

V and J are TRBV29-1 and TRBJ2-5; 13 nucleotides line up with TRBD2. The V segment lost 7 bases and the J segment 3 bases; nucleotides outside the gene matches: 5. Germline assignment: CDR1 SQVTM and CDR2 ANQGSEA. The CDR3 runs to 14 residues. The CDR3 nucleotides are TGCAGCGGATCCGGACTAGCGGGAGAAGAGACCCAGTACTTC. This sequence encodes CSGSGLAGEETQYF. The full variable domain, with the rest looked up from reference TRBV29-1 and TRBJ2-5, is SAVISQKPSRDICQRGTSLTIQCQVDSQVTMMFWYRQQPGQSLTLIATANQGSEATYESGFVIDKFPISRPNLTFSTLTVSNMSPEDSSIYLCSGSGLAGEETQYFGPGTRLLVL.

The rearrangement uses TRBV27 and TRBJ2-1; 8 bases map to TRBD1. V shed 2 bases, J shed 9 bases, and the junction held 9 bases outside the gene matches. Per germline, CDR1 MNHEY and CDR2 SMNVEV (reference sequence). CDR3 length: 15 residues. CDR3 loop: CASSLAKPQGAEQFF. CDR3 sequence (DNA): TGTGCCAGCAGTTTAGCTAAGCCGCAGGGGGCTGAGCAGTTCTTC.

This clone was recorded only once. J is TRBJ2-2 and V is TRBV9, with 10 nucleotides matching TRBD2. Germline V gene sequence: CDR1 SGDLS, CDR2 YYNGEE. The CDR3 is made up of 16 amino acids. The J segment lost 0 bases and the V segment lost 3 bases, leaving 2 bases of the junction unmatched. CDR3: CASSGSGRPNTGELFF. CDR3 DNA: TGTGCCAGCAGCGGTAGCGGGAGGCCGAACACCGGGGAGCTGTTTTTT.